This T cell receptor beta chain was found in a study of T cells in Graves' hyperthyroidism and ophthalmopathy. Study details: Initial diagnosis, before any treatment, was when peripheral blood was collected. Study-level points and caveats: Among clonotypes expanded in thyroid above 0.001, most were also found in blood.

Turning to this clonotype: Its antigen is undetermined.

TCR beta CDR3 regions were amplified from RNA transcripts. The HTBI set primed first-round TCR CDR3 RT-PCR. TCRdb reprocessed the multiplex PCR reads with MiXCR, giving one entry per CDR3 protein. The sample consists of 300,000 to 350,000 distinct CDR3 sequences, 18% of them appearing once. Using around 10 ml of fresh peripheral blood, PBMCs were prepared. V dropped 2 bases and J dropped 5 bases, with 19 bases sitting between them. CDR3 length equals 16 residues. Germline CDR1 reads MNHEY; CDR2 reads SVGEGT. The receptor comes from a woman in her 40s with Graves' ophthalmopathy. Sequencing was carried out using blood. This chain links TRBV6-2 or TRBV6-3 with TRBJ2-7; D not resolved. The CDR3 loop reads CASSYDRTNLRDEQYF. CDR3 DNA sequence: TGTGCCAGCAGTTACGACCGGACCAACCTCCGGGACGAGCAGTACTTC.